Below are 2 T cell receptor beta chains sequenced from a single sample in a study of CD8 T cells in Susac syndrome. RNA, at roughly 0.5 to 1 ug, was reverse transcribed with random hexamers. Each CDR3 protein is one row after TCRdb ran MiXCR on the immunoSEQ multiplex PCR reads. The repertoire includes some 110,000 distinct CDR3 sequences, about 92% of them detected once, and about 0.087% sits in the top ten. Material for sequencing was CD4+ T cells from PBMCs. These receptors came from a human donor with multiple sclerosis.

V and J are TRBV14 and TRBJ1-2, with D hard to call. CDR1 and CDR2 from the germline V gene are SGHDN and FVKESK. V dropped 4 bases and J dropped 4 bases, with 13 bases sitting between them. CDR3 length: 14 residues. DNA for the CDR3: TGTGCCAGCAGCCCCCGACACCGCACCTATGGCTACACCTTC. Translating it yields CASSPRHRTYGYTF.

The chain couples TRBV4-2 to TRBJ1-6; D possibly corresponds to TRBD1 (6 bases). This CDR3 contains 18 residues. V lost 3 bases and J 0 bases, leaving 15 bases between the germline ends. CDR1 and CDR2 from the germline V gene are LGHNA and YNFKEQ. The CDR3: CASSQESRGSSYNSPLHF. The CDR3 DNA reads as TGTGCCAGCAGCCAGGAATCCAGGGGTAGCTCCTATAATTCACCCCTCCACTTT.